These 8 T cell receptor beta chains were sequenced from one sample in a study of shared clonotypes between healthy human individuals. Generated by immunoSEQ multiplex PCR, the TCRdb table keeps only in-frame clones and is missing some. Of around 1,000,000 clones detected, 77% appear once; the ten largest clones hold roughly 0.82%. Material: memory CD4+ T cells from PBMCs. Subset described: CD45RA-negative fraction. Receptors originate from a man aged 18 to 30 in good health. Some clones in this sample may be carry-over from other donors' samples.

The chain combines TRBV4-3 with TRBJ2-1; 11 bases agree with TRBD2. This CDR3 has 16 amino acids. With V trimmed by 0 bases and J by 7 bases, 5 bases remained unmatched. Germline CDR1 LGHNA, CDR2 YSLEER. The CDR3 is CASSQDALAGENEQFF. The CDR3 coding sequence is TGCGCCAGCAGCCAAGACGCACTAGCGGGAGAGAATGAGCAGTTCTTC.

DNA of the CDR3: TGTGCCTGGAGGAGGAGAGGAGCCAGCTCCGATGGCTACACCTTC. This sequence encodes CAWRRRGASSDGYTF. The V gene is TRBV30, the J gene TRBJ1-2; no definite D call. V lost 3 bases to trimming and J lost 6 bases, with 20 bases between them. Germline CDR1 GTSNPN, CDR2 SVGIG (reference sequence). This CDR3 is built from 15 residues.

Here the CDR3 reads CASSIRGDTDQPQHF. CDR3 sequence (DNA): TGTGCCAGTAGTATTCGAGGGGACACCGACCAGCCCCAGCATTTT. V gene TRBV19 combines with J gene TRBJ1-5; D possibly corresponds to TRBD1 (6 bases). Germline loops: CDR1 LNHDA, CDR2 SQIVND (reference sequence). Trimming took 3 bases from V and 7 from J, leaving 16 bases between them. This CDR3 is 15 amino acids long.

This sequence joins TRBV18 and TRBJ1-2; TRBD1 aligns across 7 bases. This CDR3 contains 15 residues. Germline loops: CDR1 KGHSH, CDR2 LQKENI. V lost 2 bases to trimming and J lost 8 bases; unmatched junction nucleotides: 11. In DNA, the CDR3 is TGTGCCAGCTCACCAAGCGCAGGGGGTTTGGAGGGCTACACCTTC. Its protein product is CASSPSAGGLEGYTF.

CDR3 DNA sequence: TGTGCCAGCAGCTTAAGGAGTGGAGGGCCCGCACCCTACGAGCAGTACTTC. Amino acids: CASSLRSGGPAPYEQYF. The chain couples TRBV7-6 to TRBJ2-7; D perhaps matches TRBD2 (6 bases). Trimming stripped 2 bases from V and 2 bases from J, with 19 bases between. Germline-derived CDR1 and CDR2 are SGHVS and FNYEAQ. The CDR3 covers 17 residues.

The chain recombines TRBV27 with TRBJ2-1; 7 bases map to TRBD2. After removal of 2 bases from V and 8 bases from J, the junction contained 24 bases not matched to a gene. This CDR3 has 20 amino acids. Germline V gene sequence: CDR1 MNHEY, CDR2 SMNVEV (reference sequence). For the CDR3, the DNA is TGTGCCAGCAGTTTACGGCCAAATAGGAGGGTCAGGACTAGGGGCGATGAGCAGTTCTTC. This encodes CASSLRPNRRVRTRGDEQFF.

In its sample, this clone was seen a few times. Other DNA sequences in this specimen translate into the identical CDR3. This rearrangement joins TRBV29-1 to TRBJ2-7, with 7 bases lining up with TRBD1. Germline V gene data show CDR1 as SQVTM and CDR2 as ANQGSEA. The CDR3 loop spans 11 amino acids. V trimming: 3 bases; J trimming: 5 bases; junction bases outside the gene matches: 1. The CDR3: CSVETGHEQYF. In DNA, the CDR3 is TGCAGCGTTGAGACAGGGCACGAGCAGTACTTC.

In regard to this clone: This likely reflects a read error, since a far larger clone is one base away. The rearrangement links TRBV5-1 to TRBJ2-2, with 7 nucleotides matching TRBD2. The CDR3 sequence is 15 residues long. Germline assignment: CDR1 SGHRS and CDR2 YFSETQ. CDR3 DNA: TGCGCCAGCAGCTCCCGACTAGATCGGGGCGGGGGGCTGTTTTTT. Translation gives CASSSRLDRGGGLFF.